This T cell receptor (beta chain) was captured by sequencing in a study of blood T cell repertoires in COVID-19. As for the study in general: PBMCs, B-cell-depleted T cells, or T cells were the source of the cDNA or gDNA that made up the material.

This clone was observed a handful of times. Method: immunoSEQ multiplex PCR; TCRdb's copy keeps in-frame clones and lacks some. The sample gives some 260,000 clones, under 90% of which show up once; approximately 4.5% is in the top ten. Trimming shortened V by 1 base and J by 9 bases, and 13 bases separated the two germline ends. Germline V gene lookup returns CDR1 SGHAT and CDR2 FQNNGV. This CDR3 region has 14 residues. The study recruited people aged roughly 18 to 89 years across approximately 24 US areas. The chain recombines TRBV11-2 with TRBJ2-1; D possibly corresponds to TRBD2 (6 bases). What was sequenced was PBMCs or T cells enriched from blood (not recorded which). This TCR derives from a man aged 30-40 years with acute COVID-19. The CDR3, as DNA: TGTGCCAGCAGCTTAGGTAGGACTACGATTGAGCAGTTCTTC. This encodes CASSLGRTTIEQFF.